Given below is one T cell receptor beta chain in context. The V end was cut by 6 bases, the J end by 8 bases, with 7 bases between. The CDR3 is made up of 11 amino acids. Germline V gene data show CDR1 as LGHNA and CDR2 as YNFKEQ. This sample is drawn from a study of beta chain features in type 1 diabetes. TCRB transcripts that were expressed got sequenced, as all of the isolated RNA had been reverse transcribed. Data came from immunoSEQ multiplex PCR; TCRdb stores just in-frame clones and leaves some out. Among 130,000 or so clones listed, approximately 9.2% were seen once. The gene calls are TRBV4-2 and TRBJ1-4; D might be TRBD1 (6 bases). Sequencing was performed on central memory CD4+ T cells from blood. The sequence was obtained from a man aged 18 to 29 in good health. The chain's CDR3 is CASRRGEKLFF. Written as DNA, the CDR3 is TGTGCCAGCAGAAGGGGGGAAAAACTGTTTTTT.